What follows are 9 T cell receptor beta chains derived from one specimen sequenced in a study of early T cells in non-severe SARS-CoV-2 infection. TCRdb redid the calling of the 5' RACE reads with MiXCR, one entry per CDR3 protein. Of fewer than 55,000 distinct CDR3 sequences listed, about 9.1% are singletons. Material: whole blood. These receptors originate from an adult who was a healthcare worker with PCR-confirmed SARS-CoV-2 infection or an uninfected control (not recorded which).

This clonotype has ten or more counts. The genes are TRBV2 and TRBJ1-2; unclear D gene. This CDR3 contains 12 residues. CDR1 is SNHLY and CDR2 is FYNNEI in the germline V gene. The ends were cut back, 8 bases at V and 4 bases at J, with 11 bases in the middle. CDR3: CASQGQAYGYTF. The CDR3 DNA is TGTGCCAGCCAAGGGCAGGCCTATGGCTACACCTTC.

The chain uses TRBV20-1 and TRBJ2-2, with 9 nucleotides matching TRBD1. The CDR3 runs 15 residues. After removal of 6 bases from V and 0 bases from J, the junction contained 5 bases not matched to a gene. Germline values: CDR1 DFQATT, CDR2 SNEGSKA (reference sequence). For the CDR3, the DNA is TGCAGTGCGCGGGACAGGGCCGCGAACACCGGGGAGCTGTTTTTT. Its protein product is CSARDRAANTGELFF.

This clonotype was observed a handful of times. DNA of the CDR3: TGTGCCAGCAGTTACGCCAATCAAAAACTGTTTTTT. The encoded protein is CASSYANQKLFF. The rearrangement joins TRBV6-6 to TRBJ1-4; no firm D call. Germline V gives CDR1 MNHNY, CDR2 SVGAGI (reference sequence). Trimming cost V 2 bases and J 9 bases, with 7 bases left between them. The CDR3 runs to 12 residues.

This clonotype was observed at least ten times. The chain couples TRBV6-2 or TRBV6-3 to TRBJ2-5; 9 positions agree with TRBD1. After removal of 0 bases from V and 4 bases from J, the junction contained 6 bases not matched to a gene. This CDR3 has 16 amino acids. The germline V gene encodes CDR1 MNHEY and CDR2 SVGEGT. CDR3 sequence: CASSYSPGQGLETQYF. The CDR3 DNA follows: TGTGCCAGCAGTTACTCCCCGGGACAGGGATTAGAGACCCAGTACTTC.

There are many counts of this clonotype. The chain links TRBV10-2 to TRBJ2-3; 7 nucleotides line up with TRBD2. Germline CDR1 reads WSHSY; CDR2 reads SAAADI. The CDR3 covers 13 residues. The V and J ends lost 5 bases and 6 bases, in that order; junction bases with no gene match: 5. The CDR3: CASSPGLVDTQYF. The CDR3 nucleotides are TGCGCCAGCAGTCCCGGACTAGTGGATACGCAGTATTTT.

Ten or more counts support this clonotype. The chain joins TRBV20-1 to TRBJ2-3, with 7 nucleotides matching TRBD1. This CDR3 is 14 amino acids long. Germline trimming cut 6 bases from V and 5 bases from J; bases unmatched to any gene: 11. Per germline, CDR1 DFQATT and CDR2 SNEGSKA (reference sequence). The CDR3 here is CSADPGQFGDTQYF. CDR3 in DNA: TGCAGTGCAGACCCGGGACAGTTCGGAGATACGCAGTATTTT.

The table lists this clonotype with many counts. The chain employs TRBV14 and TRBJ2-3; 7 nucleotides agree with TRBD1. This CDR3 spans 15 amino acids. Germline CDR1 reads SGHDN; CDR2 reads FVKESK. V shed 3 bases, J shed 4 bases, and the junction held 7 bases outside the gene matches. This chain's CDR3 is CASSQRQGSPDTQYF. The CDR3, as DNA: TGTGCCAGCAGCCAGAGACAGGGTTCTCCAGATACGCAGTATTTT.

This clonotype was observed many times. The chain uses TRBV6-2 or TRBV6-3 and TRBJ2-2, with no clear D. CDR3 length: 11 residues. CDR1 and CDR2 from the germline V gene are MNHEY and SVGEGT. Deletions cut 6 bases from V and 8 bases from J, with 7 bases between. The chain's CDR3 is CASSLFGELFF. As DNA, the CDR3 is TGTGCCAGCAGCCTATTTGGGGAGCTGTTTTTT.

This clonotype was detected ten times or more. V and J are TRBV20-1 and TRBJ2-1, with 9 bases that match TRBD1. The germline V gene has CDR1 DFQATT and CDR2 SNEGSKA (reference sequence). V lost 2 bases and J lost 9; bases outside the gene matches: 11. The CDR3 contains 15 residues. The CDR3 DNA reads as TGCAGTGCTAGATCCAGGACAGGGGAAAGGAGTGAGCAGTTCTTC. It translates to CSARSRTGERSEQFF.